Here is one T cell receptor beta chain with its context. The CDR3 runs to 14 residues. V gave up 0 bases and J gave up 7 bases, with 13 bases separating them. Germline CDR1 LGHNA, CDR2 YSLEER. The sample comes from a study of blood T cell repertoires in COVID-19. Generated by immunoSEQ multiplex PCR, the TCRdb table keeps only in-frame clones and is missing some. The repertoire includes 350,000 or so clones, more than 85% of them detected once, and 1% sits in the top ten. Sequences were obtained from PBMCs or T cells enriched from blood (not recorded which). This chain uses TRBV4-3 with TRBJ2-7, with D unclear. The receptor comes from a woman between 25 and 40 years old who had recovered from COVID-19. The CDR3 DNA sequence: TGCGCCAGCAGCCAAGATTTCGGGTCACGGGAGCAGTACTTC. Translated, it gives CASSQDFGSREQYF.